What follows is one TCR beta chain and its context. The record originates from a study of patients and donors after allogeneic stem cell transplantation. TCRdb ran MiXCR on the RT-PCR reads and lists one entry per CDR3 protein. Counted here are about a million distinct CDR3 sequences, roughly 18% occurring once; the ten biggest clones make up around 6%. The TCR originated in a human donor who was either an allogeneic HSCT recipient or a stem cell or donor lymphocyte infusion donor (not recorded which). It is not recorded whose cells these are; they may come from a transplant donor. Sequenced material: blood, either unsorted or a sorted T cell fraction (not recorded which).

CDR3 loop: CASSHRDTDSPLHF. The CDR3 DNA sequence: TGTGCCAGCAGTCACCGGGACACAGATTCACCCCTCCACTTT. The chain has TRBV6-1 and TRBJ1-6; TRBD1 is a possible D gene (6 bases). The CDR3 is 14 residues long. In germline, CDR1 is MNHNS, CDR2 SASEGT. Trimming stripped 5 bases from V and 8 bases from J, with 13 bases between.